This paragraph covers one T cell receptor beta chain sequence. This entry comes from a study of OX40 agonist ivuxolimab in advanced cancers. Germline CDR1 is MNHEY and CDR2 is SMNVEV (reference sequence). The CDR3 covers 14 residues. Deletions cut 4 bases from V and 4 bases from J, with 11 bases between. TCRdb's table, derived via immunoSEQ multiplex PCR, lists solely in-frame clones and lacks some. The sample consists of fewer than 35,000 clones, around nine tenths of them appearing once. The sequences come from CD4+ or CD8+ T cells sorted from blood, collected in a trial of the OX40 agonist ivuxolimab. J is TRBJ2-4 and V is TRBV27, with D possibly TRBD2 on 6 matching bases. The TCR comes from an adult with an advanced solid tumor such as melanoma, head and neck, liver or kidney cancer. CDR3 sequence (DNA): TGTGCCAGCAGTTCGTGGGACTCTAAAAACATTCAGTACTTC. It codes for CASSSWDSKNIQYF.